This T cell receptor beta chain was retrieved from a study of blood T cell repertoires in COVID-19 (dated by TCRdb to between 2020 and 2021). About the study as a whole: Samples covering the acute and convalescent phases of COVID-19 were provided by collaborators in the United States, Italy and Spain. The material from the prospective study consisted of cDNA or gDNA derived from T cells, B-cell-depleted T cells, or PBMCs. The dataset comprised deeply sampled blood TCRbeta repertoires from subjects exposed to, actively infected with, or recovered from COVID-19. The repertoires were released in a freely available public database meant as a resource for research on the immune response to SARS-CoV-2. The samples were drawn from the first 160 participants of the ongoing ImmuneRACE study and from roughly 1,300 subjects provided by 6 global collaborators. A de-identified subject ID, COVID-19 status, age in years and sex were almost always included in the sample metadata. HLA class I and class II types, where available, came from metadata supplied by the sample provider rather than from assay-based typing. Summary of the overall study and its limitations: The amount of clinical and demographic metadata varied by source and participant and was provided uncurated.

Whole blood was collected in K2EDTA tubes by collaborating institutions according to the institutions' own protocols. For TCRbeta analysis, collaborators shipped samples as frozen whole blood, isolated PBMCs, or DNA extracted from either of those sample types. TCRbeta CDR3 regions were amplified from genomic DNA using the immunoSEQ Assay, a bias-controlled multiplex PCR. In the authors' own workflow: The number of nucleated cells in each sample was estimated by amplification of reference gene primers within the assay. Sequence reads were collapsed and filtered to measure the absolute abundance of every unique TCRbeta CDR3 rearrangement. For each sample, productive Simpson clonality was calculated as the square root of Simpson's diversity index across productive rearrangements. The table comes from immuneACCESS by way of TCRdb, which keeps in-frame sequences with V and J called. Part of the clones is missing from these tables; in studies checked, under half for an unresolved V gene and the rest for unknown reasons. That table is the source of V, J and clone size, and D and trimming were worked out from the DNA. The sample has 85,000 to 110,000 clones on record, 70% to 90% of them singletons. The leading ten clones occupy just over 3% of the sample.

In this sample, this clone turned up a few times. Its antigen is currently not known. No base quality information exists; no much larger clone differs at one position. CDR1 and CDR2 are drawn from the germline V gene (reference sequence): LNHNV, YYDKDF. V and J are truncated by 0 bases and 2 bases respectively, leaving an intervening sequence of 14 bases. The CDR3 starts with the cysteine, ends with the phenylalanine, and has 16 residues. This entry keeps only the CDR3 DNA: 48 bases, framed from base 1. This receptor chain uses TRBV15 and TRBJ2-7; TRBD2 could be the D gene, as 5 bases match. The sequence was obtained from a man between 45 and 60 years old in a cohort sampled during active COVID-19. Sequenced: peripheral blood. The bases read TGTGCCACCAGCAGAGAACCCACCACTAGGACCTACGAGCAGTACTTC. This encodes CATSREPTTRTYEQYF.